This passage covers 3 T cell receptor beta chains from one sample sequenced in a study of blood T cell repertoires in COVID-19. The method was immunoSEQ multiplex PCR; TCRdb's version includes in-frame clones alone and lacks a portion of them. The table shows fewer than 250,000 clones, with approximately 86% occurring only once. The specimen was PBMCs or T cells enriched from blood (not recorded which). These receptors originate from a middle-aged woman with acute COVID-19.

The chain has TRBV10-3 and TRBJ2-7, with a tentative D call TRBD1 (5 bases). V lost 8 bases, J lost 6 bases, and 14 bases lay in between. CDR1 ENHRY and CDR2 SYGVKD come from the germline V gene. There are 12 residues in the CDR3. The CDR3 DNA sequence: TGTGCCATCGGGGCAGGATCGGGCGAGCAGTACTTC. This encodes CAIGAGSGEQYF.

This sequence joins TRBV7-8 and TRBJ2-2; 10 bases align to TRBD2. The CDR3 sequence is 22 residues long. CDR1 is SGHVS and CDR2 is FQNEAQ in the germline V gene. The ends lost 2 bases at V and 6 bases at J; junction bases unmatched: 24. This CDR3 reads CASSLPRGLAGDGKRPAGELFF. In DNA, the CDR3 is TGTGCCAGCAGCTTACCTCGGGGGCTAGCGGGAGACGGAAAGCGGCCAGCCGGGGAGCTGTTTTTT.

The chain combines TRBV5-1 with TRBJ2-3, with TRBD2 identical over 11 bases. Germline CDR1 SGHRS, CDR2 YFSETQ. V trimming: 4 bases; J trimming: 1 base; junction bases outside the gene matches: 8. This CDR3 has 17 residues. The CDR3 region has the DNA TGCGCCAGCAGCCGGTCGGGACTAGCGGAGCGCACAGATACGCAGTATTTT. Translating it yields CASSRSGLAERTDTQYF.